The entry below describes one TCR beta chain. Its antigen remains unknown. These data are taken from a study of graft-versus-host responses after intestinal transplantation. Study-level background: Among the recipients, transplants were multivisceral, liver-intestinal, or isolated intestinal. Anti-thymocyte globulin served as induction for all recipients, who then took tacrolimus and steroids for approximately three years.

Germline V gene lookup returns CDR1 MGHRA and CDR2 YSYEKL. Deletions cut 0 bases from V and 3 bases from J, with 11 bases between. CDR3 length: 15 amino acids. The repertoire was sequenced with immunoSEQ multiplex PCR; TCRdb's copy has only in-frame clones and lacks some. Counted here are about 90,000 clones, 85% to 95% occurring once; the ten biggest clones make up approximately 1%. This chain links TRBV4-1 with TRBJ2-5; TRBD1 is a possible D gene (7 bases). The clonotype comes from a human donor who was the organ donor for an intestinal transplant. This specimen consisted of unstimulated CD8+ T cells sorted from spleen or lymph node cells, obtained before transplant. The CDR3 spells CASSQDGGTEETQYF. The DNA of the CDR3 is TGCGCCAGCAGCCAAGATGGGGGGACAGAAGAGACCCAGTACTTC.